These T cell receptor beta chains were read from a single sample in a study of PD-1 blockade in mismatch repair-deficient tumors. Profiled with immunoSEQ multiplex PCR; TCRdb holds only in-frame clones, not every one. The sample carries approximately 100,000 clones, roughly four fifths recorded once. The sample was peripheral blood, taken 35 to 37 weeks after starting pembrolizumab. The receptors stem from an adult with mismatch repair-deficient cancer. Each CDR3 is given with its conserved first and last residue. Fields, in order: V gene, J gene, D gene, clone size, CDR3 protein, CDR3 DNA. D genes are given only for firm matches. Part of the rows lack a size; the others show once, few, many or a class for expanded clones.

v_call: TRBV7-2
j_call: TRBJ1-1
d_call: NA
clone_size: NA
cdr3_aa: CASSSGPGNTEAFF
cdr3_nt: TGTGCCAGCAGCTCCGGACCGGGTAACACTGAAGCTTTCTTT

v_call: TRBV6-5
j_call: TRBJ2-7
d_call: NA
clone_size: once
cdr3_aa: CASSSRGGRSYEQYF
cdr3_nt: TGTGCCAGCAGTTCCAGGGGGGGGCGATCCTACGAGCAGTACTTC

v_call: TRBV19
j_call: TRBJ1-4
d_call: TRBD1
clone_size: NA
cdr3_aa: CASRTGLREKLFF
cdr3_nt: TGTGCCAGTAGGACAGGGTTGCGGGAAAAACTGTTTTTT

v_call: TRBV29-1
j_call: TRBJ1-3
d_call: NA
clone_size: few
cdr3_aa: CSVGAGNTIYF
cdr3_nt: TGCAGCGTTGGTGCTGGAAACACCATATATTTT

v_call: TRBV12-5
j_call: TRBJ1-5
d_call: NA
clone_size: NA
cdr3_aa: CASGLVTGISNQPQHF
cdr3_nt: TGTGCTAGTGGTTTGGTTACAGGGATTAGCAATCAGCCCCAGCATTTT

v_call: TRBV2
j_call: TRBJ2-1
d_call: NA
clone_size: many
cdr3_aa: CASGAGERGYNEQFF
cdr3_nt: TGTGCCAGCGGGGCAGGGGAAAGGGGCTACAATGAGCAGTTCTTC

v_call: TRBV7-6
j_call: TRBJ1-1
d_call: NA
clone_size: few
cdr3_aa: CASSFGGHMNTEAFF
cdr3_nt: TGTGCCAGCAGCTTCGGGGGGCATATGAACACTGAAGCTTTCTTT

v_call: TRBV6-5
j_call: TRBJ2-5
d_call: NA
clone_size: NA
cdr3_aa: CASSWGPEQGSETQYF
cdr3_nt: TGTGCCAGCAGTTGGGGGCCAGAACAGGGTTCCGAGACCCAGTACTTC

v_call: TRBV6-1
j_call: TRBJ2-7
d_call: TRBD1
clone_size: NA
cdr3_aa: CASSERGRGTGYYEQYF
cdr3_nt: TGTGCCAGCAGTGAAAGGGGACGTGGGACAGGGTACTACGAGCAGTACTTC

v_call: TRBV6-5
j_call: TRBJ2-2
d_call: NA
clone_size: NA
cdr3_aa: CASSYRADAGELFF
cdr3_nt: TGTGCCAGCAGTTACCGTGCGGATGCCGGGGAGCTGTTTTTT

v_call: TRBV2
j_call: TRBJ1-1
d_call: NA
clone_size: NA
cdr3_aa: CASGTGNTEAFF
cdr3_nt: TGTGCCTCCGGGACGGGGAACACTGAAGCTTTCTTT

v_call: TRBV19
j_call: TRBJ1-5
d_call: NA
clone_size: NA
cdr3_aa: CASTFGGALNQPQHF
cdr3_nt: TGTGCCAGTACCTTCGGGGGGGCCCTCAATCAGCCCCAGCATTTT

v_call: TRBV10-3
j_call: TRBJ2-1
d_call: TRBD2
clone_size: NA
cdr3_aa: CAISPSGSLRMNEQFF
cdr3_nt: TGTGCCATCAGCCCAAGCGGGAGTCTCAGGATGAATGAGCAGTTCTTC

v_call: TRBV7-9
j_call: TRBJ2-2
d_call: TRBD2
clone_size: NA
cdr3_aa: CASSLSFGLAGFFAGELFF
cdr3_nt: TGTGCCAGCAGCTTATCGTTTGGGCTAGCGGGATTTTTCGCCGGGGAGCTGTTTTTT

v_call: TRBV6-6
j_call: TRBJ2-2
d_call: NA
clone_size: NA
cdr3_aa: CASSYSGGYTGELFF
cdr3_nt: TGTGCCAGCAGTTATTCCGGGGGCTACACCGGGGAGCTGTTTTTT

v_call: TRBV6-6
j_call: TRBJ1-2
d_call: NA
clone_size: NA
cdr3_aa: CASRAPGTNYGYTF
cdr3_nt: TGTGCCAGCAGAGCCCCCGGGACTAACTATGGCTACACCTTC

v_call: TRBV11-2
j_call: TRBJ2-4
d_call: NA
clone_size: NA
cdr3_aa: CASSFGTGRDIQYF
cdr3_nt: TGTGCCAGCAGCTTCGGGACCGGCAGGGACATTCAGTACTTC

v_call: TRBV7-9
j_call: TRBJ1-2
d_call: NA
clone_size: NA
cdr3_aa: CASSLAGADYGYTF
cdr3_nt: TGTGCCAGCAGCTTAGCAGGGGCCGACTATGGCTACACCTTC

v_call: TRBV2
j_call: TRBJ1-2
d_call: TRBD1
clone_size: NA
cdr3_aa: CASSGGDRGYGYTF
cdr3_nt: TGTGCCAGCAGTGGGGGGGACAGGGGCTATGGCTACACCTTC

v_call: TRBV7-2
j_call: TRBJ2-7
d_call: TRBD1
clone_size: NA
cdr3_aa: CASSRRPGQGVGNEQYF
cdr3_nt: TGTGCCAGCAGCAGACGGCCGGGACAGGGCGTTGGGAACGAGCAGTACTTC

v_call: TRBV4-2
j_call: TRBJ2-7
d_call: NA
clone_size: NA
cdr3_aa: CASSPSRSYEQYF
cdr3_nt: TGTGCCAGCAGCCCGTCCCGATCCTACGAGCAGTACTTC

v_call: TRBV30
j_call: TRBJ1-4
d_call: NA
clone_size: NA
cdr3_aa: CAWSDIDRFFATNEKLFF
cdr3_nt: TGTGCCTGGAGTGATATAGACAGGTTCTTTGCAACTAATGAAAAACTGTTTTTT

v_call: TRBV19
j_call: TRBJ1-1
d_call: NA
clone_size: NA
cdr3_aa: CASSINGALATEAFF
cdr3_nt: TGTGCCAGTAGTATTAACGGGGCTTTGGCCACTGAAGCTTTCTTT

v_call: TRBV9
j_call: TRBJ2-3
d_call: NA
clone_size: NA
cdr3_aa: CASSVSASTDTQYF
cdr3_nt: TGTGCCAGCAGCGTTTCAGCTAGCACAGATACGCAGTATTTT

v_call: TRBV6-5
j_call: TRBJ1-5
d_call: NA
clone_size: NA
cdr3_aa: CASSYLGARQQPQHF
cdr3_nt: TGTGCCAGCAGTTACCTAGGGGCAAGGCAGCAGCCCCAGCATTTT

v_call: TRBV7-8
j_call: TRBJ2-3
d_call: NA
clone_size: NA
cdr3_aa: CASSNTPTPDTQYF
cdr3_nt: TGTGCCAGCAGCAACACCCCGACTCCAGATACGCAGTATTTT

v_call: TRBV9
j_call: TRBJ2-3
d_call: NA
clone_size: NA
cdr3_aa: CASSVEVGGTDTQYF
cdr3_nt: TGTGCCAGCAGCGTAGAGGTGGGTGGCACAGATACGCAGTATTTT

v_call: TRBV6-6
j_call: TRBJ2-1
d_call: TRBD1
clone_size: NA
cdr3_aa: CASRSRDRSDEQFF
cdr3_nt: TGTGCCAGCAGGAGCCGGGACAGGAGCGATGAGCAGTTCTTC

v_call: TRBV7-9
j_call: TRBJ2-1
d_call: NA
clone_size: NA
cdr3_aa: CASSLLAVREQFF
cdr3_nt: TGTGCCAGCAGCTTATTAGCAGTTCGTGAGCAGTTCTTC

v_call: TRBV12-5
j_call: TRBJ1-2
d_call: TRBD1
clone_size: NA
cdr3_aa: CASGLGLGQGRPPYGYTF
cdr3_nt: TGTGCTAGTGGTTTGGGATTGGGACAGGGACGGCCCCCCTATGGCTACACCTTC

v_call: TRBV5-6
j_call: TRBJ2-2
d_call: NA
clone_size: NA
cdr3_aa: CASSLAGVTTGELFF
cdr3_nt: TGTGCCAGCAGCTTGGCCGGGGTTACCACCGGGGAGCTGTTTTTT

v_call: TRBV30
j_call: TRBJ2-1
d_call: TRBD1
clone_size: NA
cdr3_aa: CAWSSTTGVNEQFF
cdr3_nt: TGTGCCTGGAGTTCAACGACAGGGGTAAATGAGCAGTTCTTC

v_call: TRBV30
j_call: TRBJ1-2
d_call: NA
clone_size: NA
cdr3_aa: CAWSVLLHYGYTF
cdr3_nt: TGTGCCTGGAGTGTACTTTTACATTATGGCTACACCTTC

v_call: TRBV27
j_call: TRBJ1-1
d_call: NA
clone_size: NA
cdr3_aa: CASSLPNRVGREQAFF
cdr3_nt: TGTGCCAGCAGTTTACCGAACAGGGTCGGGCGGGAACAAGCTTTCTTT

v_call: TRBV7-9
j_call: TRBJ2-5
d_call: TRBD1
clone_size: NA
cdr3_aa: CASSGTGVETQYF
cdr3_nt: TGTGCCAGCAGTGGGACAGGAGTAGAGACCCAGTACTTC

v_call: TRBV4-1
j_call: TRBJ2-2
d_call: NA
clone_size: once
cdr3_aa: CASSPGDRFWGTGELFF
cdr3_nt: TGCGCCAGCAGCCCGGGGGACCGATTCTGGGGTACCGGGGAGCTGTTTTTT

v_call: TRBV29-1
j_call: TRBJ2-7
d_call: NA
clone_size: NA
cdr3_aa: CSVESSYEQYF
cdr3_nt: TGCAGCGTTGAGAGCTCGTACGAGCAGTACTTC

v_call: TRBV27
j_call: TRBJ1-5
d_call: NA
clone_size: NA
cdr3_aa: CASSLSPDQPQHF
cdr3_nt: TGTGCCAGCAGTTTATCGCCCGATCAGCCCCAGCATTTT

v_call: TRBV6-4
j_call: TRBJ2-2
d_call: NA
clone_size: NA
cdr3_aa: CASSEGGTGELFF
cdr3_nt: TGTGCCAGCAGTGAGGGGGGCACCGGGGAGCTGTTTTTT

v_call: TRBV4-1
j_call: TRBJ2-3
d_call: TRBD2
clone_size: NA
cdr3_aa: CASSQGLGDTQYF
cdr3_nt: TGCGCCAGCAGCCAGGGACTAGGTGATACGCAGTATTTT

v_call: TRBV4-1
j_call: TRBJ2-2
d_call: NA
clone_size: once
cdr3_aa: CASSAPGVYTGELFF
cdr3_nt: TGCGCCAGCAGTGCACCGGGGGTCTACACCGGGGAGCTGTTTTTT

v_call: TRBV9
j_call: TRBJ2-7
d_call: NA
clone_size: NA
cdr3_aa: CASSRQGGTYEQYF
cdr3_nt: TGTGCCAGCAGCCGGCAGGGGGGTACCTACGAGCAGTACTTC

v_call: TRBV6-1
j_call: TRBJ1-1
d_call: NA
clone_size: NA
cdr3_aa: CASSPRAQNTEAFF
cdr3_nt: TGTGCCAGCAGTCCGCGAGCACAGAACACTGAAGCTTTCTTT

v_call: TRBV6-6
j_call: TRBJ2-1
d_call: NA
clone_size: NA
cdr3_aa: CASSYPAGQDEQFF
cdr3_nt: TGTGCCAGCAGTTATCCAGCGGGACAGGATGAGCAGTTCTTC

v_call: TRBV9
j_call: TRBJ2-1
d_call: NA
clone_size: NA
cdr3_aa: CASSVENSPGEQFF
cdr3_nt: TGTGCCAGCAGCGTAGAAAATAGCCCGGGCGAGCAGTTCTTC

v_call: TRBV11-3
j_call: TRBJ2-7
d_call: NA
clone_size: NA
cdr3_aa: CASSSLSGTGTSYEQYF
cdr3_nt: TGTGCCAGCAGCTCCCTTTCCGGTACCGGAACCTCCTACGAGCAGTACTTC

v_call: TRBV15
j_call: TRBJ2-7
d_call: NA
clone_size: NA
cdr3_aa: CATSRDPLAWQYF
cdr3_nt: TGTGCCACCAGCAGAGACCCCCTGGCGTGGCAGTACTTC

v_call: TRBV5-6
j_call: TRBJ1-2
d_call: NA
clone_size: NA
cdr3_aa: CASSLGPQGTYGYTF
cdr3_nt: TGTGCCAGCAGCTTGGGGCCGCAGGGGACCTATGGCTACACCTTC

v_call: TRBV5-4
j_call: TRBJ2-1
d_call: TRBD2
clone_size: NA
cdr3_aa: CASSLGTSGSGGNEQFF
cdr3_nt: TGTGCCAGCAGCTTAGGGACTAGCGGGAGTGGAGGCAATGAGCAGTTCTTC

v_call: TRBV2
j_call: TRBJ1-2
d_call: NA
clone_size: NA
cdr3_aa: CASSDSTLGGYTF
cdr3_nt: TGTGCCAGCAGTGATTCGACTCTGGGTGGCTACACCTTC

v_call: TRBV2
j_call: TRBJ1-3
d_call: NA
clone_size: few
cdr3_aa: CASSESLPGTGNTIYF
cdr3_nt: TGTGCCAGCAGTGAATCGTTGCCGGGAACTGGAAACACCATATATTTT

v_call: TRBV11-3
j_call: TRBJ2-1
d_call: NA
clone_size: NA
cdr3_aa: CASSLNNEQFF
cdr3_nt: TGTGCCAGCAGCCTGAACAATGAGCAGTTCTTC

v_call: TRBV2
j_call: TRBJ2-1
d_call: NA
clone_size: NA
cdr3_aa: CASSDPRMGTYNEQFF
cdr3_nt: TGTGCCAGCAGTGATCCTAGGATGGGAACCTACAATGAGCAGTTCTTC

v_call: TRBV7-9
j_call: TRBJ2-7
d_call: NA
clone_size: once
cdr3_aa: CASSHNGPKKAYEQYF
cdr3_nt: TGTGCCAGCAGCCACAATGGGCCTAAAAAGGCCTACGAGCAGTACTTC

v_call: TRBV7-9
j_call: TRBJ2-1
d_call: NA
clone_size: NA
cdr3_aa: CASSAMFPSRNEQFF
cdr3_nt: TGTGCCAGCAGCGCAATGTTCCCTTCCCGAAATGAGCAGTTCTTC